The 26 T cell receptor beta chains presented below share a single source sample, sequenced in a study of molecular identifiers for immune sequencing clone quantification. TCRdb reanalysed the PCR reads using MiXCR and keeps one entry per CDR3 protein. This table has more than 450,000 distinct CDR3 sequences, about 22% appearing once. The sequencing input was naive CD8+ T cells from blood, with Jurkat cell RNA spiked in. The sample's subset: FACS-sorted CD8+CD4-CCR7+CD45RA+ naive T cells. The source of these receptors is a human donor in good health. Some libraries in this study had Jurkat cell RNA spiked in.

The table lists this clonotype with many counts. V and J are TRBV4-1 and TRBJ2-7; maybe TRBD2 (5 bases). The ends were cut back, 3 bases at V and 5 bases at J, with 14 bases in the middle. Looked up from germline, CDR1 is MGHRA and CDR2 is YSYEKL. The CDR3 runs 14 residues. CDR3 nucleotide sequence: TGCGCCAGCAGCCAGCCCGGGGTGGAGGACGAGCAGTACTTC. Amino acids: CASSQPGVEDEQYF.

This clonotype has more than one count but fewer than ten. The chain employs TRBV5-1 and TRBJ1-2; D is uncertain. V lost 4 bases to trimming and J lost 4 bases, with 23 bases between them. The CDR3 contains 17 residues. Germline V gene data show CDR1 as SGHRS and CDR2 as YFSETQ. The CDR3 is CASSQPGNGRDSYGYTF. The CDR3 DNA sequence: TGCGCCAGCAGCCAACCCGGAAATGGGAGAGACTCCTATGGCTACACCTTC.

This clonotype has ten or more counts. The chain joins TRBV7-9 to TRBJ2-7; the match to TRBD1 covers 9 bases. The J segment lost 2 bases and the V segment lost 5 bases, leaving 10 bases of the junction unmatched. The CDR3 has 16 residues. The germline V gene encodes CDR1 SEHNR and CDR2 FQNEAQ (reference sequence). CDR3 loop: CASSPRTGVRTYEQYF. Written as DNA, the CDR3 is TGTGCCAGCAGCCCGAGGACAGGGGTGAGAACCTACGAGCAGTACTTC.

This clonotype turned up a few times. The genes are TRBV7-6 and TRBJ1-5; 12 bases are a match to TRBD1. There are 19 residues in the CDR3. V shed 0 bases and J 1 base; nucleotides not matched to a gene: 7. The V gene's germline CDR1 is SGHVS and CDR2 FNYEAQ. CDR3 sequence reads: CASSLAPGTGGSSNQPQHF. Written as DNA, the CDR3 is TGTGCCAGCAGCTTAGCCCCTGGGACAGGGGGCTCGAGCAATCAGCCCCAGCATTTT.

Turning to this clonotype: This may arise from a read error, as a much more abundant clone is one base away. The genes are TRBV4-1 and TRBJ2-7, with D uncertain. The V and J ends lost 1 base and 5 bases respectively, with 9 bases between them. The CDR3 is 13 residues long. Germline CDR1 and CDR2: MGHRA and YSYEKL. CDR3 nucleotides: TGCGCCAGCAGCCAAGGAAGGGCAGACGAGCAGTACTTC. Its translation: CASSQGRADEQYF.

A few counts support this clonotype. This may arise from a read error, as a much more abundant clone is one base away. The conserved phenylalanine or tryptophan normally closing the CDR3 is absent here, so this likely arose from a read error. The chain employs TRBV4-1 and TRBJ2-4; 11 nucleotides match TRBD1. Germline CDR1 and CDR2: MGHRA and YSYEKL. Trimming at V came to 8 bases and at J to 6 bases, leaving 3 bases not matched to a gene. This CDR3 region has 13 residues. CDR3 sequence reads: CASSDRGPNIQYL. DNA of the CDR3: TGCGCCAGCTCGGACAGGGGGCCAAACATTCAGTACCTC.

This clonotype was found a few times. CDR3 sequence (DNA): TGTGCCAGCAGCTCTTTACAGGGTGAGCAGTACTTC. Its protein product is CASSSLQGEQYF. This chain joins TRBV13 and TRBJ2-7, with D maybe TRBD1 (6 bases). Trimming shortened V by 4 bases and J by 7 bases, and 11 bases separated the two germline ends. This CDR3 comprises 12 residues. The germline V gene has CDR1 PRHDT and CDR2 FYEKMQ (reference sequence).

The chain combines TRBV6-6 with TRBJ2-3; TRBD1 is a possible D gene (6 bases). Trimming stripped 2 bases from V and 3 bases from J, with 12 bases between. This CDR3 is 15 amino acids long. The germline gives CDR1 MNHNY, CDR2 SVGAGI (reference sequence). Here the CDR3 DNA reads TGTGCCAGCAGTTACACTTGGGGACAAACAGATACGCAGTATTTT. Its protein product is CASSYTWGQTDTQYF.

V and J are TRBV18 and TRBJ2-1, with D perhaps given as TRBD1 or TRBD2 (5 bases each). Trimming pared 3 bases from V and 13 bases from J, leaving 25 bases between. The CDR3 is 16 amino acids. In germline, CDR1 is KGHSH, CDR2 LQKENI. The CDR3 sequence is CASSPRSGTETLTQFF. The CDR3 DNA reads TGTGCCAGCTCACCTCGGTCGGGGACGGAGACATTGACACAGTTCTTC.

Many counts were recorded for this clonotype. The chain links TRBV12-3 or TRBV12-4 to TRBJ1-1; D is perhaps TRBD1 (6 bases). Trimming took 1 base from V and 11 from J, leaving 11 bases between them. This CDR3 contains 12 residues. The CDR3, as DNA: TGTGCCAGCAGTTTAGGGGGGCCGGTGGCTTTCTTT. Translating gives CASSLGGPVAFF.

With respect to this clonotype: A much more abundant neighbour one base away suggests this may be a read error. The V gene is TRBV4-1, the J gene TRBJ2-7; 7 nucleotides line up with TRBD1. From germline, CDR1 is MGHRA and CDR2 YSYEKL. The CDR3 covers 14 residues. The V segment lost 5 bases and the J segment 5 bases; nucleotides outside the gene matches: 9. The chain's CDR3 is CASSVRTGNHEQYF. CDR3 sequence (DNA): TGCGCCAGCAGCGTAAGGACAGGCAACCACGAGCAGTACTTC.

The V gene is TRBV3-1, the J gene TRBJ1-1; D is possibly TRBD1 (6 bases). Between the trimmed V and J ends, which lost 3 bases and 1 base, there was a span of 9 bases. Germline V lookup: CDR1 LGHDT, CDR2 YNNKEL (reference sequence). The CDR3 is 14 amino acids. The CDR3 DNA reads as TGTGCCAGCAGCCAGGACAGCTGGAACACTGAAGCTTTCTTT. Protein: CASSQDSWNTEAFF.

Points on this clonotype: This likely came from a read error, as a far larger clone is one base away. This chain joins TRBV6-2 or TRBV6-3 and TRBJ1-1, with TRBD1 as a possible D gene (5 bases). From germline, CDR1 is MNHEY and CDR2 SVGEGT. The CDR3 has 12 residues. The CDR3 nucleotides are TGTGCCAGCAGTTACTCCGGGACGGAAGCTTCCTTT. The encoded protein is CASSYSGTEASF.

This clonotype was recorded many times. The V gene is TRBV5-1, the J gene TRBJ2-5, with D perhaps assigned TRBD1 or TRBD2 (6 bases each). Germline V CDR1 and CDR2: SGHRS, YFSETQ. This CDR3 region has 17 residues. V was pared by 0 bases and J by 5 bases, with 20 bases between. The CDR3 DNA reads as TGCGCCAGCAGCTTGGCCGGAGGGACACCCGGATGGGAGACCCAGTACTTC. This sequence encodes CASSLAGGTPGWETQYF.

This clonotype has a handful of counts. V gene TRBV9 combines with J gene TRBJ2-3; 8 bases align to TRBD1. Germline loops: CDR1 SGDLS, CDR2 YYNGEE. V shed 3 bases and J 6 bases; nucleotides not matched to a gene: 15. The CDR3 extends over 17 amino acids. The DNA of the CDR3 is TGTGCCAGCAGCGGAGGAGGGATCTTGACAGGGGTGGATACGCAGTATTTT. Translating it yields CASSGGGILTGVDTQYF.

Regarding this clonotype: A much larger clone sits a single nucleotide away, making a read error possible. This chain joins TRBV29-1 and TRBJ2-3, with D unclear. The germline CDR1 and CDR2 sequences are SQVTM and ANQGSEA. With 6 bases removed from V and 0 bases from J, the gap between germline ends came to 13 bases. The CDR3 spans 14 residues. The CDR3 sequence: CSVDVIPSTDTQYF. Here the CDR3 DNA reads TGCAGCGTCGACGTGATACCTAGCACAGATACGCAGTATTTT.

This clonotype turned up a few times. The V gene is TRBV14, the J gene TRBJ1-1; TRBD1 matches 9 bases. This CDR3 is built from 15 residues. Germline CDR1 SGHDN, CDR2 FVKESK. Trimming cost V 4 bases and J 5 bases; bases outside gene matches: 8. CDR3 amino acids: CASSPFGTGHTEAFF. CDR3 DNA: TGTGCCAGCAGCCCCTTTGGGACAGGGCATACTGAAGCTTTCTTT.

In its sample, this clonotype was seen a few times. The V gene is TRBV9, the J gene TRBJ2-3; 11 positions match TRBD2. This CDR3 has 19 amino acids. V dropped 2 bases and J dropped 3; count of bases not matched to a gene: 14. From germline, CDR1 is SGDLS and CDR2 YYNGEE. CDR3: CASSVRGGASGGLTDTQYF. In DNA, the CDR3 is TGTGCCAGCAGCGTTAGGGGGGGGGCTAGCGGGGGGTTAACAGATACGCAGTATTTT.

This clonotype appeared a few times. The rearrangement joins TRBV19 to TRBJ1-3, with 7 nucleotides matching TRBD1. V lost 8 bases and J lost 0; bases outside the gene matches: 13. The CDR3 runs to 17 residues. The germline CDR1 and CDR2 sequences are LNHDA and SQIVND (reference sequence). The CDR3 here is CASSTERGDSSGNTIYF. CDR3 DNA: TGTGCCAGTTCGACTGAACGGGGGGACAGCTCTGGAAACACCATATATTTT.

In the case of this clonotype: Mismatch with germline at one junction end may stem from a read error. The chain carries TRBV9 and TRBJ2-3, with no clear D. CDR3 length: 14 amino acids. CDR1 and CDR2 (germline): SGDLS, YYNGEE. For the CDR3, the DNA is TGTGCCATCAGCGACGACGGACGCACAGATACGCAGTATTTT. Its protein is CAISDDGRTDTQYF.

V gene TRBV9 combines with J gene TRBJ1-2; D is uncertain. This CDR3 comprises 12 residues. Trimming removed 4 bases from V and 8 bases from J, with 12 bases in between. The germline gives CDR1 SGDLS, CDR2 YYNGEE. In DNA form, the CDR3 reads TGTGCCAGCAGCCCCGTCCAAGGGGGCTACACCTTC. Translating gives CASSPVQGGYTF.

Of note for this clonotype: It may be a read error: a sequence one base away is much more abundant. This sequence joins TRBV12-3 or TRBV12-4 and TRBJ1-1, with TRBD1 matching over 8 bases. This CDR3 region has 15 residues. The CDR3 here is CASREGQGGNTEAYF. CDR3 nucleotide sequence: TGTGCCAGCAGGGAAGGACAGGGAGGAAACACTGAAGCTTACTTT.

This clonotype was observed a handful of times. The J gene is TRBJ2-1, the V gene TRBV19; D possibly corresponds to TRBD2 (6 bases). Per germline, CDR1 LNHDA and CDR2 SQIVND (reference sequence). Trimming left V 3 bases short and J 5 bases short, with 26 bases between. The CDR3 is made up of 19 amino acids. The DNA of the CDR3 is TGTGCCAGTAGTATGAGGGGTACGGTGCGGGAAAGTTCCCACAATGAGCAGTTCTTC. This gives the protein CASSMRGTVRESSHNEQFF.

This clonotype was counted a few times. The rearrangement links TRBV20-1 to TRBJ1-2; no firm D call. In germline, CDR1 is DFQATT, CDR2 SNEGSKA (reference sequence). Trimming stripped 0 bases from V and 8 bases from J, with 13 bases between. The CDR3 runs 13 residues. CDR3 bases: TGCAGTGCTAGAGACCTAACAGATTACGGCTACACCTTC. It encodes CSARDLTDYGYTF.

Ten or more counts support this clonotype. V is TRBV28 and J is TRBJ2-1; 16 bases line up with TRBD2. The CDR3 runs 18 residues. Trimming removed 3 bases from V and 2 bases from J; junction bases left unmatched: 4. Germline-derived CDR1 and CDR2 are MDHEN and SYDVKM. As DNA, the CDR3 is TGTGCCAGCAGTTTCTTCGGGACTAGCGGGAGGGCCTACAATGAGCAGTTCTTC. Encoded protein: CASSFFGTSGRAYNEQFF.

A note on this clonotype: An end of the junction differs from the germline gene, which may be a read error. The rearrangement uses TRBV4-3 and TRBJ2-2, with 8 bases aligning to TRBD1. The CDR3 covers 15 residues. Germline V lookup: CDR1 LGHNA, CDR2 YSLEER. CDR3 residues: CAGSQSRQGIGELFF. DNA for the CDR3: TGCGCCGGCAGCCAAAGCCGACAGGGGATCGGGGAGCTGTTTTTT.